The rows below give T cell receptor beta chains drawn from one sample of a study of T cells in Graves' hyperthyroidism and ophthalmopathy. TCRdb re-analysed the multiplex PCR reads in MiXCR, keeping a single row per CDR3 protein. This sample has hundreds of thousands of distinct CDR3 sequences, with approximately 15% found just once. Sequencing used blood. The receptors here all came from a woman in her twenties or thirties with Graves' hyperthyroidism that later progressed to Graves' ophthalmopathy. Each CDR3 is given with its conserved first and last residue. D genes are given only for firm matches. A row's size may be missing; if present it is once, few, many or a size class.

clone size | J gene | D gene | V gene | CDR3 DNA | CDR3 protein
many | TRBJ1-2 | TRBD1 | TRBV20-1 | TGCAGCGTTAATACAGGGGCGGAAGGCTACACCTTC | CSVNTGAEGYTF
many | TRBJ2-2 | TRBD1 | TRBV7-9 | TGTGCCAACCCGGGACAGGGATCTTCCGGGGAGCTGTTTTTT | CANPGQGSSGELFF
few | TRBJ1-1 | . | TRBV3-1 | TGTGCCAGCAGCCAAGTTGAGGGGGCTGAAGCTTTCTTT | CASSQVEGAEAFF
once | TRBJ2-3 | . | TRBV12-5 | TGTGCTAGTGGTTTGGTACTCGGAACAGAGCGAGCACCAGCAGATACGCAGTATTTT | CASGLVLGTERAPADTQYF
many | TRBJ1-2 | . | TRBV3-1 | TGTGCCAGCAGCCAAGGTTGGGACTATGGCTACACCTTC | CASSQGWDYGYTF
many | TRBJ1-1 | TRBD1 | TRBV20-1 | TGCAGTGAGGATAGGGGACAGGGGCTGAACACTGAAGCTTTCTTT | CSEDRGQGLNTEAFF
few | TRBJ1-2 | . | TRBV29-1 | TGCAGCGGGGAAACTGGGGTGTCCGGCTACACCTTC | CSGETGVSGYTF
. | TRBJ2-1 | TRBD1 | TRBV30 | TGTGCCTGGAGTGTACAGGGGTTCGTTCCCCCAGGGCATGAGCAGTTCTTC | CAWSVQGFVPPGHEQFF
few | TRBJ2-1 | TRBD1 | TRBV24-1 | TGTGCCACCAGTGTCCGAGCAGGGGGCTGGAATGAGCAGTTCTTC | CATSVRAGGWNEQFF
few | TRBJ2-7 | . | TRBV28 | TGTGCCAGCAGTCAGGTAGGGTCCTACGAGCAGTACTTC | CASSQVGSYEQYF
. | TRBJ1-6 | . | TRBV4-1 | TGCGCCAGCAGCCAAGTAACCGGGGGCAGTTATAATTCACCCCTCCACTTT | CASSQVTGGSYNSPLHF
many | TRBJ2-2 | . | TRBV5-1 | TGCGCCAGCAGCTTGGGGGAGAGTAACACCGGGGAGCTGTTTTTT | CASSLGESNTGELFF
. | TRBJ2-3 | . | TRBV12-5 | TGTGCTAGTGGTTTGGGGGCAGGGTTTGATACGCAGTATTTT | CASGLGAGFDTQYF
. | TRBJ2-1 | . | TRBV29-1 | TGCAGCGTTGTGAACGCCGGCGATGAGCAGTTCTTC | CSVVNAGDEQFF
many | TRBJ1-1 | . | TRBV6-5 | TGTGCCAGCAGTTACACCGACGGGTTGAACACTGAAGCTTTCTTT | CASSYTDGLNTEAFF